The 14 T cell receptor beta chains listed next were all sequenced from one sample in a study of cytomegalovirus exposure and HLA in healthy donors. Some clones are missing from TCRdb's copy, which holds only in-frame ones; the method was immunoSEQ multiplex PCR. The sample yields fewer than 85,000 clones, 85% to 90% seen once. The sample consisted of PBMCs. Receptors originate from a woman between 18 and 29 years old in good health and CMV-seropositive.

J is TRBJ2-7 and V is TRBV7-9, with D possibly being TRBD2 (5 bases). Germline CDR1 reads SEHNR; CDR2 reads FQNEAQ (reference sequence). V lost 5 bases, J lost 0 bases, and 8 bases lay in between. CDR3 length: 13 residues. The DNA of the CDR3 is TGTGCCAGCAGCCGCGAGGGCTCCTACGAGCAGTACTTC. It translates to CASSREGSYEQYF.

The DNA of the CDR3 is TGTGCCAGCAGTTTGGATGGACTAGCGGGAGGGGGTGAGCAGTTCTTC. Its protein is CASSLDGLAGGGEQFF. The J gene is TRBJ2-1, the V gene TRBV28; TRBD2 agrees at 15 bases. The junction had 6 bases not matched to a gene; V was cut back by 3 bases and J by 9 bases. This CDR3 comprises 16 residues. Germline V lookup: CDR1 MDHEN, CDR2 SYDVKM.

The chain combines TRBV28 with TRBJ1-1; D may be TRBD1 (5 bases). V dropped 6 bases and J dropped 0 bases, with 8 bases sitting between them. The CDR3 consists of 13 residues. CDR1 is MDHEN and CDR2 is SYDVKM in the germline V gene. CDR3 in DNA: TGTGCCAGCAGGACAGTCTTGAACACTGAAGCTTTCTTT. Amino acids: CASRTVLNTEAFF.

CDR3: CASSAGQGRNEQYF. The CDR3 coding sequence is TGCGCCAGCAGCGCCGGACAGGGGCGAAACGAGCAGTACTTC. This chain joins TRBV5-1 and TRBJ2-7; 9 bases line up with TRBD1. Germline V CDR1 and CDR2: SGHRS, YFSETQ. The CDR3 totals 14 residues. After removal of 4 bases from V and 5 bases from J, the junction contained 7 bases not matched to a gene. The whole variable domain, filled in from reference TRBV5-1 and TRBJ2-7, reads KAGVTQTPRYLIKTRGQQVTLSCSPISGHRSVSWYQQTPGQGLQFLFEYFSETQRNKGNFPGRFSGRQFSNSRSEMNVSTLELGDSALYLCASSAGQGRNEQYFGPGTRLTVT.

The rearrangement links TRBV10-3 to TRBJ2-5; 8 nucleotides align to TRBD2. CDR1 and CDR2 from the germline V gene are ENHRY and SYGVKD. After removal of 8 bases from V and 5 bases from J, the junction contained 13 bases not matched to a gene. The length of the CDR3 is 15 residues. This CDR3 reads CAIGAGGAPSETQYF. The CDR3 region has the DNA TGTGCCATCGGTGCCGGGGGGGCCCCTTCGGAGACCCAGTACTTC.

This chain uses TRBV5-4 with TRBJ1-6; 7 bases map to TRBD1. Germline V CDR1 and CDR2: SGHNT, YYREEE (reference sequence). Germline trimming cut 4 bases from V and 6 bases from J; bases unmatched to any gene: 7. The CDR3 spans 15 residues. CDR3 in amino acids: CASSPMTGPNSPLHF. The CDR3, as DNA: TGTGCCAGCAGCCCAATGACAGGGCCTAATTCACCCCTCCACTTT.

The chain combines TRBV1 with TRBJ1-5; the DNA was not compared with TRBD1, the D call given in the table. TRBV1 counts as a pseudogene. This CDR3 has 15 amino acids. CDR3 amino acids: CTSSVYARGHQPQHF. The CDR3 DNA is TGCACCAGCAGCGTATATGCCAGGGGGCATCAGCCCCAGCATTTT.

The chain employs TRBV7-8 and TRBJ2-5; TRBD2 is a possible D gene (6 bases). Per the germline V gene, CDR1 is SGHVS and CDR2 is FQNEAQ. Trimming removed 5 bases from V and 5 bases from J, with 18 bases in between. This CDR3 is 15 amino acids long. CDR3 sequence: CASSLGTPKGETQYF. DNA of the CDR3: TGTGCCAGCAGCCTCGGGACTCCGAAGGGGGAGACCCAGTACTTC.

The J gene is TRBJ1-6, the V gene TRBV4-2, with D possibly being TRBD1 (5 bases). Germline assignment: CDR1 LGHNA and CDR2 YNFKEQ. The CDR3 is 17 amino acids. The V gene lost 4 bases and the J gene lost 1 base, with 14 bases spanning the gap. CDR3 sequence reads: CASSPRAGESYNSPLHF. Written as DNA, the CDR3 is TGTGCCAGCAGCCCGCGCGCGGGGGAGTCCTATAATTCACCCCTCCACTTT.

In DNA, the CDR3 is TGTGCCAGCAGTGAACGGGCTAGCGGCTACGAGCAGTACTTC. Amino acids: CASSERASGYEQYF. The chain combines TRBV2 with TRBJ2-7; TRBD2 matches 7 bases. The CDR3 runs 14 residues. V lost 2 bases and J lost 3; bases outside the gene matches: 4. CDR1 and CDR2 from the germline V gene are SNHLY and FYNNEI.

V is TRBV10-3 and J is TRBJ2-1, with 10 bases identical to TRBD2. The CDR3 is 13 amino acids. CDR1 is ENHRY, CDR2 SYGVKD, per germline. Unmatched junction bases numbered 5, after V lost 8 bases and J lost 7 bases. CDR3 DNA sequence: TGTGCCATCCTAGCGGGAGAGTCGAATGAGCAGTTCTTC. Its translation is CAILAGESNEQFF.

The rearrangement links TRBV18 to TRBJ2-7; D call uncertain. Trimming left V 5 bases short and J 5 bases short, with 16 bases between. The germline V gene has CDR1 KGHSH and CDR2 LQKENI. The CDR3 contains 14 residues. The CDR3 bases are TGTGCCAGCTCATTACTATTTAATGCGGACGAGCAGTACTTC. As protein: CASSLLFNADEQYF.

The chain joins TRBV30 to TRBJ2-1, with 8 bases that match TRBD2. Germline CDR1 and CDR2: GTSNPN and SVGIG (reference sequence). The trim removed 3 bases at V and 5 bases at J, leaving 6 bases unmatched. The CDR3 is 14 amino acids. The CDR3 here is CAWRSGSPHNEQFF. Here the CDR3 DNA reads TGTGCCTGGAGAAGCGGGAGTCCGCACAATGAGCAGTTCTTC.

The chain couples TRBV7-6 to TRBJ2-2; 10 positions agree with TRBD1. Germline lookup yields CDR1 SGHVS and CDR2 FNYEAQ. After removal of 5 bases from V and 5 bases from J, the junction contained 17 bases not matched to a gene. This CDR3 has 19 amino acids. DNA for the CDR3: TGTGCCAGCAGCACCGGGACAGGGGCTAGAGGGGCGAGGACCGGGGAGCTGTTTTTT. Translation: CASSTGTGARGARTGELFF.